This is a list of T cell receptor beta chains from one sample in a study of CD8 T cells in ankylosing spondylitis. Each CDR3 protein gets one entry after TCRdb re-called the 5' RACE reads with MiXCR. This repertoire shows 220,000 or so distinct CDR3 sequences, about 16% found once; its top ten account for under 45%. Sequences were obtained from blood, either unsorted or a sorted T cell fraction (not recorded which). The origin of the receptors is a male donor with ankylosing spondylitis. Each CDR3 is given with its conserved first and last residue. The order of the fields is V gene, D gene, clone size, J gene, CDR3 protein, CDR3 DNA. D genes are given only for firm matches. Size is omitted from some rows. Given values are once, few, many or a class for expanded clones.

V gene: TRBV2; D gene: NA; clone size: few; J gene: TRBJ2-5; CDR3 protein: CASSESGDEWSQYF; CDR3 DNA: TGTGCCAGCAGTGAATCAGGGGACGAGTGGTCCCAGTACTTC
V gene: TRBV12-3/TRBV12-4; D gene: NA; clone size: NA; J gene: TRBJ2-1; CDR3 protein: CASASGLSYNEQFF; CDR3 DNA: TGTGCCAGCGCCTCCGGGCTATCCTACAATGAGCAGTTCTTC
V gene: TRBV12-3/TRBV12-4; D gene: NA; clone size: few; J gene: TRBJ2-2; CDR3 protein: CASSLSGLTGELFF; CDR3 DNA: TGTGCCAGCAGCCTGTCAGGGCTCACCGGGGAGCTGTTTTTT
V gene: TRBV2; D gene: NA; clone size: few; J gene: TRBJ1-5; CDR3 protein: CASSETLRGNSNQPQHF; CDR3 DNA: TGTGCCAGCAGTGAAACGTTACGGGGAAATAGCAATCAGCCCCAGCATTTT
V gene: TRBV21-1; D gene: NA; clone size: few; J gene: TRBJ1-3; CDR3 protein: CASSTGQGIISGNTIYF; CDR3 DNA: TGTGCCAGCAGCACCGGACAGGGTATAATCTCTGGAAACACCATATATTTT
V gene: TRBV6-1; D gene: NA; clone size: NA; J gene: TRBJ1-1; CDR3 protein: CASNPSGVTEAFF; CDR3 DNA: TGTGCCAGCAACCCCTCGGGGGTTACTGAAGCTTTCTTT
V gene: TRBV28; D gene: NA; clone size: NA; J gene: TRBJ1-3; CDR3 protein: CASSARYSGNTIYF; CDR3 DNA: TGTGCCAGCAGTGCTAGGTACTCTGGAAACACCATATATTTT
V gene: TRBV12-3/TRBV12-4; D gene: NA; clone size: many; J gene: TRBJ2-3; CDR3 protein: CASSLLPSDTQYF; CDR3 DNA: TGTGCCAGCAGTTTACTCCCGTCGGATACGCAGTATTTT
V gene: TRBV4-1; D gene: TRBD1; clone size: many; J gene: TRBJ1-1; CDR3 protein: CASSQDRGLTEAFF; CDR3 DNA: TGCGCCAGCAGCCAAGATAGGGGGCTGACTGAAGCTTTCTTT
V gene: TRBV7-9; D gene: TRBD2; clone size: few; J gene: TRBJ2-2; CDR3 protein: CASSGLAGVVAGELFF; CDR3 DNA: TGTGCCAGCAGCGGACTAGCGGGAGTAGTAGCCGGGGAGCTGTTTTTT
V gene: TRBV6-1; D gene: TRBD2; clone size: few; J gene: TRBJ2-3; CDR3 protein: CASRVAGGSTDTQYF; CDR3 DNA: TGTGCCAGCAGGGTAGCGGGAGGTAGCACGGATACGCAGTATTTT
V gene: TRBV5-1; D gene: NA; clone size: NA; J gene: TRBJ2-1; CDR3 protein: CASSFDPYNEQFF; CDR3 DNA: TGCGCCAGCAGTTTTGACCCCTACAATGAGCAGTTCTTC
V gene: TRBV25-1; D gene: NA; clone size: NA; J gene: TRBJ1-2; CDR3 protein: CASSELGDYGYTF; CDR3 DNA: TGTGCCAGCAGTGAACTGGGGGACTATGGCTACACCTTC
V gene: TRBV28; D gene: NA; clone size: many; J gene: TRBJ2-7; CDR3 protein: CASALTGLPPYEQYF; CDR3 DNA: TGTGCCAGCGCCCTTACCGGGCTACCCCCCTACGAGCAGTACTTC
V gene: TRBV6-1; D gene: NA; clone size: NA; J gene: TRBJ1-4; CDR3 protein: CASALEVWEKLFF; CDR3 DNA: TGTGCCAGCGCGTTGGAGGTTTGGGAAAAACTGTTTTTT
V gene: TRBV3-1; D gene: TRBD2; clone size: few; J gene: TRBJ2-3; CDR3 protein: CASSQDLRLASTDTQYF; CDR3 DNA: TGTGCCAGCAGCCAAGATCTCAGACTAGCGAGCACAGATACGCAGTATTTT
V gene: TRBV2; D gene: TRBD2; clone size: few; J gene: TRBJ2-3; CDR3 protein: CASSAPLAGDKDTQYF; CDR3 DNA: TGTGCCAGCAGTGCTCCACTAGCGGGCGATAAAGATACGCAGTATTTT
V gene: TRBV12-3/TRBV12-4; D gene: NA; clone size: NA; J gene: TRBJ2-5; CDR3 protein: CASSPLAPETQYF; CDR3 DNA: TGTGCCAGCAGTCCTCTAGCGCCAGAGACCCAGTACTTC
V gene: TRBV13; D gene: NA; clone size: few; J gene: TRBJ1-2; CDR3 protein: CASSLGRASGYTF; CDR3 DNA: TGTGCCAGCAGCTTAGGCAGGGCGAGCGGCTACACCTTC
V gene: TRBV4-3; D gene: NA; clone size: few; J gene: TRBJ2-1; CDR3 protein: CASSQGVSGYNEQFF; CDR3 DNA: TGCGCCAGCAGCCAAGGGGTTAGCGGCTACAATGAGCAGTTCTTC
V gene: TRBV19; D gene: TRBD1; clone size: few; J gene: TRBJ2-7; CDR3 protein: CASSTGQGYYEQYF; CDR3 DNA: TGTGCCAGTAGTACTGGACAGGGATACTACGAGCAGTACTTC
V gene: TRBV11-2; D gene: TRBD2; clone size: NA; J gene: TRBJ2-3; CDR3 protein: CASSLGGGAMDTQYF; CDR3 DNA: TGTGCCAGCAGCTTGGGCGGGGGGGCCATGGATACGCAGTATTTT
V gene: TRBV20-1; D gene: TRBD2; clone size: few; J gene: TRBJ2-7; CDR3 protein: CSARGGLAGGAYYEQYF; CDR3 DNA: TGCAGTGCTAGAGGGGGACTAGCGGGAGGGGCGTACTACGAGCAGTACTTC
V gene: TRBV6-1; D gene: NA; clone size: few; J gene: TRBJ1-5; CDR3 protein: CASRKGAGWGQPQHF; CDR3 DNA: TGTGCCAGCAGGAAAGGGGCAGGTTGGGGTCAGCCCCAGCATTTT
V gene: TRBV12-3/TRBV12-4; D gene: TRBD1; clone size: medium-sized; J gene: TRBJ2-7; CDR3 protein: CASSLTTGGDEQYF; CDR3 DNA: TGTGCCAGCAGTTTGACCACAGGGGGCGACGAGCAGTACTTC
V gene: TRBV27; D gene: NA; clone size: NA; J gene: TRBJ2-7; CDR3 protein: CASSSYPSSGNEQYF; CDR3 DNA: TGTGCCAGCAGTTCCTACCCTTCTTCGGGCAACGAGCAGTACTTC
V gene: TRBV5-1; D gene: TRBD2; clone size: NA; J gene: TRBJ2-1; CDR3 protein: CASSLAASGSYGEQFF; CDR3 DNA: TGCGCCAGCAGCTTGGCGGCTAGCGGGAGTTATGGAGAGCAGTTCTTC
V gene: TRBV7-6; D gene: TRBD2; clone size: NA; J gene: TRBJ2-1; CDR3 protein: CASGWGGNNEQFF; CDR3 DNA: TGTGCCAGCGGGTGGGGGGGAAACAATGAGCAGTTCTTC
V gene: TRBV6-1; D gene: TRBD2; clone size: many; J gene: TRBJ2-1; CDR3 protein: CASSDGGGGYNEQFF; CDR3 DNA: TGTGCCAGCAGTGATGGCGGGGGGGGTTACAATGAGCAGTTCTTC
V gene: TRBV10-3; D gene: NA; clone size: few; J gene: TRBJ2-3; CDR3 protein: CAISEVELPDTQYF; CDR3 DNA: TGTGCCATCAGTGAAGTCGAACTGCCAGATACGCAGTATTTT
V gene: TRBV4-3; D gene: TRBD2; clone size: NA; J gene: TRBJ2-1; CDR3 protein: CASSQDVSGRAREQFF; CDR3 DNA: TGCGCCAGCAGCCAAGATGTAAGCGGGAGGGCCAGGGAGCAGTTCTTC
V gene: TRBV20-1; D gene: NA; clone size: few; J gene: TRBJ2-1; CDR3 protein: CSARDVSGLYNEQFF; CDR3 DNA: TGCAGTGCTAGAGATGTTTCCGGGCTCTACAATGAGCAGTTCTTC
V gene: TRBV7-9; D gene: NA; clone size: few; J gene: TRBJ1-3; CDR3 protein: CASSPLPRVIGNTIYF; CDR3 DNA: TGTGCCAGCAGCCCCCTCCCCAGGGTTATTGGAAACACCATATATTTT
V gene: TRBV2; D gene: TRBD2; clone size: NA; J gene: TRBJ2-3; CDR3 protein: CASSEFAGGDTDTQYF; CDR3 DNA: TGTGCCAGCAGTGAATTTGCGGGGGGGGACACAGATACGCAGTATTTT
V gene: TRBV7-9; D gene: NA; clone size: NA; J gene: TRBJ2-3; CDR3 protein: CASSLAPVQGDTDTQYF; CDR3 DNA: TGTGCCAGCAGCTTAGCGCCAGTGCAGGGTGACACAGATACGCAGTATTTT
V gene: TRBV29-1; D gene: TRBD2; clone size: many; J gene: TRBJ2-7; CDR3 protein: CSVVLAEAISYEQYF; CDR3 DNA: TGCAGCGTTGTCCTAGCGGAAGCAATCTCCTACGAGCAGTACTTC
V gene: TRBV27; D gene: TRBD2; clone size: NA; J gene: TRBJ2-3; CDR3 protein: CASSSMILAGNTDTQYF; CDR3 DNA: TGTGCCAGCAGTTCAATGATCTTAGCGGGCAACACAGATACGCAGTATTTT
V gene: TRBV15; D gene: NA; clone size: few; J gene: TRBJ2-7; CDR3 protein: CATSITGFYEQYF; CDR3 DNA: TGTGCCACCAGCATAACAGGGTTCTACGAGCAGTACTTC
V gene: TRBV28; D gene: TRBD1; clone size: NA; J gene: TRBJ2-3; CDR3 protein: CASSGTADTQYF; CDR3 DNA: TGTGCCAGCAGCGGGACAGCAGATACGCAGTATTTT
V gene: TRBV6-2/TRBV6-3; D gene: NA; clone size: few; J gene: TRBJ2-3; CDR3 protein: CASRLWGPTDTQYF; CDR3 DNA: TGTGCCAGCAGATTGTGGGGGCCAACAGATACGCAGTATTTT
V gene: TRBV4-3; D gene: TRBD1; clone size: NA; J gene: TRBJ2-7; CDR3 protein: CASSQDRTGHEQYF; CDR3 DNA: TGCGCCAGCAGCCAAGATAGGACAGGACACGAGCAGTACTTC
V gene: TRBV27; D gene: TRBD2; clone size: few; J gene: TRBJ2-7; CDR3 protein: CASSSGLAGADEQYF; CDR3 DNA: TGTGCCAGCAGTTCGGGACTAGCGGGAGCTGACGAGCAGTACTTC
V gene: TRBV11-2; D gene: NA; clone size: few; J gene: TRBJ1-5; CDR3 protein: CASSLGSGFSNQPQHF; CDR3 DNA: TGTGCCAGCAGCTTAGGGTCGGGGTTCAGCAATCAGCCCCAGCATTTT
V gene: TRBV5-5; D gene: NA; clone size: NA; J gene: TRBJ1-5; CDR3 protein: CASSLAPYSNQPQHF; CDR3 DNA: TGTGCCAGCAGCTTGGCACCCTATAGCAATCAGCCCCAGCATTTT
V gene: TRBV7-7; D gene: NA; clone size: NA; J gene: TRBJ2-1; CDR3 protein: CASSLWPGDNEQFF; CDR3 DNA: TGTGCTAGCAGCTTATGGCCGGGGGACAATGAGCAGTTCTTC
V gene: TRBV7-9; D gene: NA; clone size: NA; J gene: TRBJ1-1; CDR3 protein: CASSSGTKNTEAFF; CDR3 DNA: TGTGCCAGCAGCTCCGGGACCAAGAACACTGAAGCTTTCTTT
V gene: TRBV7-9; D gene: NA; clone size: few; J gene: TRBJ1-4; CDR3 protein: CASSLAKGPTNEKLFF; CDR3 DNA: TGTGCCAGCAGCTTAGCGAAAGGACCAACTAATGAAAAACTGTTTTTT
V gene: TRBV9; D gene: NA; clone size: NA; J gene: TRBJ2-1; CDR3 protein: CASSATGNTYNEQFF; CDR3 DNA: TGTGCCAGCAGCGCCACAGGGAACACATACAATGAGCAGTTCTTC